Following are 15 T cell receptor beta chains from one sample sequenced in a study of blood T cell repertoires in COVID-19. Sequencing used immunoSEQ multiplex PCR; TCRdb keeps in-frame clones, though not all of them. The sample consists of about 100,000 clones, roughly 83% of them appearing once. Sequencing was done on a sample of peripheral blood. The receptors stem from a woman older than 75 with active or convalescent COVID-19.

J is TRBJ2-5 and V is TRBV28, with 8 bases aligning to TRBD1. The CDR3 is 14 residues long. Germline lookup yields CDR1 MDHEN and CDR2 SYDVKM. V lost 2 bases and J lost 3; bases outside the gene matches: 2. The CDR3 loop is CASSLRQGKETQYF. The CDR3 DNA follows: TGTGCCAGCAGTTTAAGACAGGGGAAAGAGACCCAGTACTTC. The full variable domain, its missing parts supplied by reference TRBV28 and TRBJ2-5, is DVKVTQSSRYLVKRTGEKVFLECVQDMDHENMFWYRQDPGLGLRLIYFSYDVKMKEKGDIPEGYSVSREKKERFSLILESASTNQTSMYLCASSLRQGKETQYFGPGTRLLVL.

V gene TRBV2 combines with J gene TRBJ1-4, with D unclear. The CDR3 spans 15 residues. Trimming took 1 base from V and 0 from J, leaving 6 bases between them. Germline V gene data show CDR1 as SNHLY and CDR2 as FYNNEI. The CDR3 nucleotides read TGTGCCAGCAGTGAAGGGGCACCAACTAATGAAAAACTGTTTTTT. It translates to CASSEGAPTNEKLFF.

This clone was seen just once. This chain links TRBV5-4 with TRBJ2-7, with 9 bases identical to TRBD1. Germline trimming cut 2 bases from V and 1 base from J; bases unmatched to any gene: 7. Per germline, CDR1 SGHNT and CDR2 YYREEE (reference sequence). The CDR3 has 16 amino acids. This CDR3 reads CASSFKQGASSYEQYF. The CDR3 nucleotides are TGTGCCAGCAGCTTTAAACAGGGGGCGTCGTCCTACGAGCAGTACTTC.

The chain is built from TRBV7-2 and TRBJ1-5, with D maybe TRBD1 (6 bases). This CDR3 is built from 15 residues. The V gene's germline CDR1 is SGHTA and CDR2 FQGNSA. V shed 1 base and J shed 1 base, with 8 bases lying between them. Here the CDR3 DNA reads TGTGCCAGCAGCTTAGACAGGGCAAGCAATCAGCCCCAGCATTTT. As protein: CASSLDRASNQPQHF.

CDR3 nucleotide sequence: TGCGCCAGCAGCCCCTCAGCGGGCCCCTCCTACAATGAGCAGTTCTTC. It specifies CASSPSAGPSYNEQFF. The V call is TRBV4-1, the J call TRBJ2-1; perhaps TRBD2 as D (6 bases). CDR1 is MGHRA and CDR2 is YSYEKL in the germline V gene. V was trimmed by 4 bases and J by 0 bases, leaving 13 bases between them. The CDR3 is made up of 16 amino acids.

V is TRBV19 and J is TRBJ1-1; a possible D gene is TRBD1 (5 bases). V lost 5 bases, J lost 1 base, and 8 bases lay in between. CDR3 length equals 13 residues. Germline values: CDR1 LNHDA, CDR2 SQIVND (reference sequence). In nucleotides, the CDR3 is TGTGCCAGTAGTGCGGGGCGGAACACTGAAGCTTTCTTT. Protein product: CASSAGRNTEAFF.

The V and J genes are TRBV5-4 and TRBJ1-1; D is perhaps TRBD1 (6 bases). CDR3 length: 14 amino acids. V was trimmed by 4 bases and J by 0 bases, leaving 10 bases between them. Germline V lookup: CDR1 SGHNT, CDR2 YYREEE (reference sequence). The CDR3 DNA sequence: TGTGCCAGCAGCCCGGGACAAGTGAACACTGAAGCTTTCTTT. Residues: CASSPGQVNTEAFF.

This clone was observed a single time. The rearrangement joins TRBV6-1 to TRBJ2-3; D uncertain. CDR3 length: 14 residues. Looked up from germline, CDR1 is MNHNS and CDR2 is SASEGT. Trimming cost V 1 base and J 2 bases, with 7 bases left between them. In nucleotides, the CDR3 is TGTGCCAGCAGTGAAGGGCACACCACAGATACGCAGTATTTT. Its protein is CASSEGHTTDTQYF.

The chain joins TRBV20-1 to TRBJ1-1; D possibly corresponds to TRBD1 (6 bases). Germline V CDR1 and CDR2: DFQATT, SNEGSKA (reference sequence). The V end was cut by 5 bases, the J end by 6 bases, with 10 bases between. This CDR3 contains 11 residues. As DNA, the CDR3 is TGCAGTGCTCTGAGGGGGTCTGAAGCTTTCTTT. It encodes CSALRGSEAFF.

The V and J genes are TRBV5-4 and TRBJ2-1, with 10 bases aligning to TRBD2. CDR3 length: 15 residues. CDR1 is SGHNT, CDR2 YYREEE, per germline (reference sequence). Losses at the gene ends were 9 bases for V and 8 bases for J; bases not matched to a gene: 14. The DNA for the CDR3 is TGTGCCACTGTGGCTTGGCTAGCGGGAGCCGATGAGCAGTTCTTC. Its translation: CATVAWLAGADEQFF. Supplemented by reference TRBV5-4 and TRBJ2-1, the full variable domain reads ETGVTQSPTHLIKTRGQQVTLRCSSQSGHNTVSWYQQALGQGPQFIFQYYREEENGRGNFPPRFSGLQFPNYSSELNVNALELDDSALYLCATVAWLAGADEQFFGPGTRLTVL.

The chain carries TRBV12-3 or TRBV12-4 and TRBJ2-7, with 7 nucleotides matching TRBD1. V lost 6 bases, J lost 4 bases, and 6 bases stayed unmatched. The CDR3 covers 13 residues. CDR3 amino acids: CASRRQGFYEQYF. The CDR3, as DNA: TGTGCCAGCAGAAGACAGGGATTTTACGAGCAGTACTTC.

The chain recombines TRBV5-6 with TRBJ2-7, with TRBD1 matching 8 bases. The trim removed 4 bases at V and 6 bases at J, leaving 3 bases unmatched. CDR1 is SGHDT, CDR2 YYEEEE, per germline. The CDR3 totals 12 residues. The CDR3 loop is CASSRDRGEQYF. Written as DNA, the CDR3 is TGTGCCAGCAGCCGAGACAGGGGCGAGCAGTACTTC. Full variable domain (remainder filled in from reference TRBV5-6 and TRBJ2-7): DAGVTQSPTHLIKTRGQQVTLRCSPKSGHDTVSWYQQALGQGPQFIFQYYEEEERQRGNFPDRFSGHQFPNYSSELNVNALLLGDSALYLCASSRDRGEQYFGPGTRLTVT.

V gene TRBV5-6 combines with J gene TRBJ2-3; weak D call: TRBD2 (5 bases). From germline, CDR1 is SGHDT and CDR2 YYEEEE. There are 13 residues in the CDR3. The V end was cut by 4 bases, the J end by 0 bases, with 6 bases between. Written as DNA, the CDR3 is TGTGCCAGCAGCCGAGGGAGCACAGATACGCAGTATTTT. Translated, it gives CASSRGSTDTQYF.

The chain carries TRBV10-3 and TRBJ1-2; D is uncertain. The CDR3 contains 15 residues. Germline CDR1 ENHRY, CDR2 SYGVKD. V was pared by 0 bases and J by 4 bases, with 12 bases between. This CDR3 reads CAISESEYGSYGYTF. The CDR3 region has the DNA TGTGCCATCAGTGAGTCGGAGTACGGAAGCTATGGCTACACCTTC.

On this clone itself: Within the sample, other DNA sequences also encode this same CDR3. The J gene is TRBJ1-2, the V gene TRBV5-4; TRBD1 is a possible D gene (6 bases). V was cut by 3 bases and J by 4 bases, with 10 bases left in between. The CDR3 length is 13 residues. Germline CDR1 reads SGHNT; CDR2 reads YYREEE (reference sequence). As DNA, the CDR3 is TGTGCCAGCAGCTCCACAGGGCCCTATGGCTACACCTTC. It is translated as CASSSTGPYGYTF.